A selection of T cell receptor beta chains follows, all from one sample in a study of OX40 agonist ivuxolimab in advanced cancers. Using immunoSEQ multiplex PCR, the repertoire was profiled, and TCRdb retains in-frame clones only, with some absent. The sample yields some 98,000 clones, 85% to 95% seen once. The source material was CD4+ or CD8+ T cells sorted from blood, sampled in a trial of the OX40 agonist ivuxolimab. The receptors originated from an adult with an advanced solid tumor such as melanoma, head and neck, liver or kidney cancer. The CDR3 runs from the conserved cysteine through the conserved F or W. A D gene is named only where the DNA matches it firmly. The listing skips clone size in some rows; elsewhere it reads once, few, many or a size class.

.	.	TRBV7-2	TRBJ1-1	TGTGCCAGCAGCTCCGAGCTATGGGGGCGTCCTGAAGCTTTCTTT	CASSSELWGRPEAFF
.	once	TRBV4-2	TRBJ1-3	TGTGCCAGCAGCCTTCAGGGAGCGGACACCATATATTTT	CASSLQGADTIYF
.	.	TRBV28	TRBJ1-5	TGTGCCAGCAGTTTCATGCTCGGTGCAATCAGCCCCCAGCATTTT	CASSFMLGAISPQHF
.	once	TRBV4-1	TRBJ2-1	TGCGCCAGCAGCCAGCGGGACCTCTCCTACAATGAGCAGTTCTTC	CASSQRDLSYNEQFF
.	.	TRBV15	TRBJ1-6	TGTGCCACCAGCAGAACAGGGACCGGGGATTCACCCCTCCACTTT	CATSRTGTGDSPLHF
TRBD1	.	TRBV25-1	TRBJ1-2	TGTGCCAGCAGTGAACCTGGGACAGGGGGCAACTATGGCTACACCTTC	CASSEPGTGGNYGYTF
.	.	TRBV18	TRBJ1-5	TGTGCCAGCTCACCACGAATGGGACGTTTAGAAACGCCCCAGCATTTT	CASSPRMGRLETPQHF
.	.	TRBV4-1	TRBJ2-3	TGCGCCAGCAGCCACCCCGCAGATACGCAGTATTTT	CASSHPADTQYF
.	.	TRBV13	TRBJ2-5	TGTGCCAGCAGCCGGATAGACAGGCGACCCCAAGAGACCCAGTACTTC	CASSRIDRRPQETQYF
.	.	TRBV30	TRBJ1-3	TGTGCCTGGAGAAAGATGATGATCTCTGGAAACACCATATATTTT	CAWRKMMISGNTIYF
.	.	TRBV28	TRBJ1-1	TGTGCCAGCAGACAGAACCCCACTGAAGCTTTCTTT	CASRQNPTEAFF
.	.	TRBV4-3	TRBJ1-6	TGCGCCAGCAGCCACGACAGTCTAGATAATTCACCCCTCCACTTT	CASSHDSLDNSPLHF
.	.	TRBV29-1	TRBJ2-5	TGCAGCGTTGCTGACAGGTTCGAGGAGACCCAGTACTTC	CSVADRFEETQYF
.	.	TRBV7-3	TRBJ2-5	TGTGCCAGCAGCTCTCTATTCTGGGGGACCCAGTACTTC	CASSSLFWGTQYF
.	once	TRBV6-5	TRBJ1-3	TGTGCCAGCAGCGCGTCGGGGGCAAGCGGAAACACCATATATTTT	CASSASGASGNTIYF
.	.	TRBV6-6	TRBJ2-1	TGTGCCAGCAGTGGGGACCCTAAGCAGTTCTTC	CASSGDPKQFF
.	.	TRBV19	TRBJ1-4	TGTGCCAGTAGTGGGAAGGGCGTCACTAATGAAAAACTGTTTTTT	CASSGKGVTNEKLFF
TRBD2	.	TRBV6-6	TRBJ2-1	TGTGCCAGCAGCCACCAGGGTAGCGGGCACAATGAGCAGTTCTTC	CASSHQGSGHNEQFF
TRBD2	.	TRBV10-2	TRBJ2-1	TGCGCCAGCGGGGGTAGCGGGGGGGCCATCAATGAGCAGTTCTTC	CASGGSGGAINEQFF
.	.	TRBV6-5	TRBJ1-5	TGTGCCAGCAGTTACTGGACAGCGGATCAGCCCCAGCATTTT	CASSYWTADQPQHF
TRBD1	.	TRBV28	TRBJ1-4	TGTGCCAGCAGTTTCCGACAGGGCCGTAATGAAAAACTGTTTTTT	CASSFRQGRNEKLFF
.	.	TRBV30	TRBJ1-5	TGTGCCTGGAGTGTACAGGCAGCTAATCAGCCCCAGCATTTT	CAWSVQAANQPQHF
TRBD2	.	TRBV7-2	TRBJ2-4	TGTGCCAGCAGCCCTGGACTAGTTGTAGCCAAAAACATTCAGTACTTC	CASSPGLVVAKNIQYF
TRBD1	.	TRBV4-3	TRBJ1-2	TGCGCCAGCAGCCAAGGAGGCGTGGACAGGGTATTCGGCGGCTACACCTTC	CASSQGGVDRVFGGYTF
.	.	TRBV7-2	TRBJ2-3	TGTGCCAGCAGCCCATCGTGGACACAAGATACGCAGTATTTT	CASSPSWTQDTQYF
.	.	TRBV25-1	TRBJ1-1	TGTGCCAGCAGTGAACCCACAGGGTATGGGATGAACACTGAAGCTTTCTTT	CASSEPTGYGMNTEAFF
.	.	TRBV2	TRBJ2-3	TGTGCCAGCAGGGAGAACACAGATACGCAGTATTTT	CASRENTDTQYF
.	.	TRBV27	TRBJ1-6	TGTGCCAGGGGTTTGATCCAGGGCGATGTGCCCTCACCCCTCCACTTT	CARGLIQGDVPSPLHF
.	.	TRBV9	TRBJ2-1	TGTGCCAGCAGCGTAGCGGGGGACTTGTACAATGAGCAGTTCTTC	CASSVAGDLYNEQFF
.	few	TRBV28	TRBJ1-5	TGTGCCAGCAGTTCCCCCGCCCCAGGGCAAATCCAGCATTTT	CASSSPAPGQIQHF
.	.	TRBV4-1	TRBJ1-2	TGCGCCAGCAGCCAAGTTGGGACTAACTATGGCTACACCTTC	CASSQVGTNYGYTF
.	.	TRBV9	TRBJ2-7	TGTGCCAGCAGCGAGAGTGTCAGCGGGCCACCCTACGAGCAGTACTTC	CASSESVSGPPYEQYF
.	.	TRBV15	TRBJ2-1	TGTGCCACCAGCAGAGGGCCGGACACCTCCAATGAGCAGTTCTTC	CATSRGPDTSNEQFF
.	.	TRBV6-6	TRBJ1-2	TGTGCCAGCAGTCTTACCAGACAGGACCATGGCTACACCTTC	CASSLTRQDHGYTF
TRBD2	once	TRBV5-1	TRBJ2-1	TGCGCCAGCAGCTTGGCCCTATCCTCCGGGACTAGCAATGAGCAGTTCTTC	CASSLALSSGTSNEQFF
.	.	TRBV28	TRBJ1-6	TGTGCCAGCAGTTTCGGAGGCGAAGTTCTCCTCCACTTT	CASSFGGEVLLHF